This T cell receptor beta chain originates from a study of blood T cell repertoires in COVID-19. Whole-study context: Specimens from acute and convalescent COVID-19 originated in the United States, Italy and Spain. T cells, B-cell-depleted T cells, or PBMCs provided the cDNA or gDNA that served as material.

Original analysis: Reference gene primer amplification in the assay estimated nucleated cell counts. Data came from immunoSEQ multiplex PCR; TCRdb stores just in-frame clones and leaves some out. V and J calls and clone size come straight from that table; D and trimming were deduced from the DNA. The sample holds approximately 130,000 clones, approximately 80% seen once. This clone has just a few counts. Looked up from germline, CDR1 is LNHDA and CDR2 is SQIVND (reference sequence). V lost 7 bases and J lost 6; bases outside the gene matches: 13. The CDR3 has 17 amino acids. The gene calls are TRBV19 and TRBJ1-6, with 9 positions matching TRBD1. This TCR derives from a human donor in a cohort sampled during active COVID-19. Sequencing used peripheral blood. The CDR3 loop is CASTSTPGQGINSPLHF. The CDR3 DNA is TGTGCCAGTACCAGCACCCCGGGACAGGGTATTAATTCACCCCTCCACTTT. Drawing the rest from reference TRBV19 and TRBJ1-6, the complete variable domain is DGGITQSPKYLFRKEGQNVTLSCEQNLNHDAMYWYRQDPGQGLRLIYYSQIVNDFQKGDIAEGYSVSREKKESFPLTVTSAQKNPTAFYLCASTSTPGQGINSPLHFGNGTRLTVT.